This T cell receptor (beta chain) was documented in a study of beta chain features in type 1 diabetes. Findings of the study overall: Shorter TCRB CDR3s, moderately but significantly so, were found in Type 1 diabetes patients in all four CD4+ subsets.

The authors reverse transcribed all of the isolated RNA, so sequencing captured expressed TCRB transcripts. Clones were sequenced by immunoSEQ multiplex PCR, and TCRdb holds only the in-frame ones, with some missing. This sample carries fewer than 300,000 clones, about a fifth of them seen once, and the ten largest clones take around 0.029%. The CDR3 length is 16 residues. The ends were cut back, 1 base at V and 1 base at J, with 13 bases in the middle. CDR1 SGHAT and CDR2 FQNNGV come from the germline V gene. CD45RO/CCR7/CD25/CD127/CD95/CD27 separated CD4+ naive, central memory, regulatory and stem cell-like memory cells by sorting. Notes on this clone: No antigen is known for it.

This sequence originates from a woman in her thirties or forties with type 1 diabetes. Sequencing was performed on naive CD4+ T cells from blood. The J gene is TRBJ1-1, the V gene TRBV11-2; the D gene is possibly TRBD1 (5 bases). CDR3 DNA sequence: TGTGCCAGCAGCTTAGTTTCTGCAGGGCAGAACACTGAAGCTTTCTTT. This translates into CASSLVSAGQNTEAFF.